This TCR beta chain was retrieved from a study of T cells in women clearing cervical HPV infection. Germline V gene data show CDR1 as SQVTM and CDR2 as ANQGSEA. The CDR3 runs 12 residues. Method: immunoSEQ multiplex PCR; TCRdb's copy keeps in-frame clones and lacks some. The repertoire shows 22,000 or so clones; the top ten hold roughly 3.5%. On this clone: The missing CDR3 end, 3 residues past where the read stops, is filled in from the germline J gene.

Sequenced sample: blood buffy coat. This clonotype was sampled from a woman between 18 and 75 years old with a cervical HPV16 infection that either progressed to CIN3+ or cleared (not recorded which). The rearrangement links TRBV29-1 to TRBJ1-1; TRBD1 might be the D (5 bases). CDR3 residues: CSALTDSRKAFF. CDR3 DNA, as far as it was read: TGCAGCGCGCTGACAGATTCCCGGAAG.